Below, 3 T cell receptor beta chains from the same sample are listed, as sequenced in a study of blood T cell repertoires in COVID-19. Produced via immunoSEQ multiplex PCR; TCRdb's table is partial and in-frame only. The data contain about 210,000 clones, 80% to 90% of them singletons. Sequenced: PBMCs or T cells enriched from blood (not recorded which). These receptors originate from a man aged 18 to 35 with acute COVID-19.

The chain links TRBV6-5 to TRBJ2-7, with 11 bases aligning to TRBD1. Germline V gene sequence: CDR1 MNHEY, CDR2 SVGAGI. The J segment lost 5 bases and the V segment lost 6 bases, leaving 9 bases of the junction unmatched. CDR3 length: 15 residues. The CDR3 loop reads CASRNLRDRGDEQYF. The CDR3 nucleotides read TGTGCCAGCAGAAACCTCCGGGACAGGGGGGACGAGCAGTACTTC.

The chain joins TRBV5-4 to TRBJ1-2, with a possible D match to TRBD1 (6 bases). This CDR3 spans 15 amino acids. Germline V gene sequence: CDR1 SGHNT, CDR2 YYREEE (reference sequence). V dropped 0 bases and J dropped 6 bases, with 15 bases sitting between them. CDR3 nucleotide sequence: TGTGCCAGCAGCTTGGATATCCGCAGGGGAAATGGCTACACCTTC. Its protein product is CASSLDIRRGNGYTF. Complete variable domain (other parts from reference TRBV5-4 and TRBJ1-2): ETGVTQSPTHLIKTRGQQVTLRCSSQSGHNTVSWYQQALGQGPQFIFQYYREEENGRGNFPPRFSGLQFPNYSSELNVNALELDDSALYLCASSLDIRRGNGYTFGSGTRLTVV.

This chain uses TRBV7-2 with TRBJ2-7, with D hard to call. Germline V gene sequence: CDR1 SGHTA, CDR2 FQGNSA. There are 11 residues in the CDR3. V was pared by 4 bases and J by 6 bases, with 7 bases between. DNA for the CDR3: TGTGCCAGCAGCTCCCGAGGCGAGCAGTACTTC. This sequence encodes CASSSRGEQYF.